This entry features one T cell receptor beta chain sequence. The repertoire was sequenced with immunoSEQ multiplex PCR; TCRdb's copy has only in-frame clones and lacks some. The sample includes about 140,000 clones, approximately 94% of them seen just once. This entry belongs to a study of T cell responses to AZD1222 COVID-19 vaccine. Sequences were derived from peripheral blood, sampled on day 0 of AZD1222 vaccination. The TCR was taken from an adult in good health.

CDR3 bases: TGTGCCAGCAGTCCCGATGGCAACGAGCAGTACTTC. It yields the protein CASSPDGNEQYF. The gene calls are TRBV6-2 or TRBV6-3 and TRBJ2-7; D gene uncertain. This CDR3 is 12 amino acids long. CDR1 MNHEY and CDR2 SVGEGT come from the germline V gene. V lost 5 bases and J lost 5, with 10 bases in between.